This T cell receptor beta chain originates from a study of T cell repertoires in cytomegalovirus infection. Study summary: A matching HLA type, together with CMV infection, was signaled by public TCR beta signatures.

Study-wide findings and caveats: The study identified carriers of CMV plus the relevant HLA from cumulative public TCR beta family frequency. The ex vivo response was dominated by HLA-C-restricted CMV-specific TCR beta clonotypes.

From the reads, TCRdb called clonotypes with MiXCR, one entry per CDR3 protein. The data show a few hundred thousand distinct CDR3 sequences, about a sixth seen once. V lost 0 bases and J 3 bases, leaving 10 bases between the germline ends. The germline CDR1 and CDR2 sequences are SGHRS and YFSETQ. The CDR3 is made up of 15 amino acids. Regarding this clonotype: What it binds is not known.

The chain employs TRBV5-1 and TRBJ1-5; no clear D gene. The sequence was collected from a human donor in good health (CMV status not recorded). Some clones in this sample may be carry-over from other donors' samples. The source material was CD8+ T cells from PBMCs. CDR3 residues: CASSLDGSFNQPQHF. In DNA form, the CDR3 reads TGCGCCAGCAGCTTGGATGGCAGCTTCAATCAGCCCCAGCATTTT.